This entry features one T cell receptor (beta chain) sequence. This record belongs to a study of cytomegalovirus exposure and HLA in healthy donors. Primers for the PCR totalled 60 Vbeta and 13 Jbeta. Repertoires were generated with immunoSEQ multiplex PCR, while TCRdb's copy carries only in-frame clones and drops some. The sample lists roughly 200,000 clones; over 80% were seen once. This CDR3 contains 15 residues. The V gene's germline CDR1 is SGHVS and CDR2 FQNEAQ. V dropped 1 base and J dropped 4 bases, with 11 bases sitting between them. Sequencing was done on a sample of PBMCs. This receptor was identified in a boy under 10 years old in good health and CMV-seronegative. The V and J genes are TRBV7-8 and TRBJ1-5; weak D call: TRBD1 (5 bases). CDR3 DNA sequence: TGTGCCAGCAGCTTAGAAAGGGGAGGGAATCAGCCCCAGCATTTT. This translates into CASSLERGGNQPQHF.